What follows is one T cell receptor (beta chain) and its context. The data derive from a study of blood T cell repertoires in COVID-19. Overall study: COVID-19 samples, acute and convalescent, were from the United States, Italy and Spain. The analysed material was cDNA or gDNA that came from T cells, B-cell-depleted T cells, or PBMCs.

CDR3 length: 15 amino acids. Germline CDR1 MDHEN, CDR2 SYDVKM. V gave up 8 bases and J gave up 6 bases, with 19 bases separating them. As originally analysed: How many nucleated cells were present was estimated from reference gene primer amplification. Sequenced by immunoSEQ multiplex PCR; TCRdb stores in-frame clones only, minus some. From that table come the V and J calls and clone size; the DNA was used to work out D and trimming. Of around 140,000 clones detected, about four fifths appear once; the ten largest clones hold 3.5% to 4.5%. The sequence came from a woman in her sixties with acute or convalescent COVID-19. Sequencing input: peripheral blood. The V and J genes are TRBV28 and TRBJ2-2; D ambiguous. CDR3 loop: CASGYGLRQSGELFF. The CDR3 DNA reads as TGTGCCAGCGGGTATGGGCTTCGCCAGTCCGGGGAGCTGTTTTTT. The entire variable domain, with the rest obtained from reference TRBV28 and TRBJ2-2, is as follows: DVKVTQSSRYLVKRTGEKVFLECVQDMDHENMFWYRQDPGLGLRLIYFSYDVKMKEKGDIPEGYSVSREKKERFSLILESASTNQTSMYLCASGYGLRQSGELFFGEGSRLTVL.